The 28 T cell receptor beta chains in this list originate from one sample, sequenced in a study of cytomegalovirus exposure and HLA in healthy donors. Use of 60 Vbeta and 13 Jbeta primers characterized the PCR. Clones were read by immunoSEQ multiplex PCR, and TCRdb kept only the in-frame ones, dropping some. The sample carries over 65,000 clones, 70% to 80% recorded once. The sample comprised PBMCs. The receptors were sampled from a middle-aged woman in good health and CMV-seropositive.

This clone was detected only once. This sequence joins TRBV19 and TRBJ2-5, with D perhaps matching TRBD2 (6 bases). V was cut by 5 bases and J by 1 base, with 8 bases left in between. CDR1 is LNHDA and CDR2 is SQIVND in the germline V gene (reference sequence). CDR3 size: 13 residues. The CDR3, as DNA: TGTGCCAGTAGTTTCGGGAGCCAAGAGACCCAGTACTTC. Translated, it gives CASSFGSQETQYF.

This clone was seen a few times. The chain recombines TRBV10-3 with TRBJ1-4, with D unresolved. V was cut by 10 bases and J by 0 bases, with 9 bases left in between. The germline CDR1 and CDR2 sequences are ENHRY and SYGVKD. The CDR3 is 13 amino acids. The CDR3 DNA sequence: TGTGCCACAGGTACTGCAACTAATGAAAAACTGTTTTTT. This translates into CATGTATNEKLFF.

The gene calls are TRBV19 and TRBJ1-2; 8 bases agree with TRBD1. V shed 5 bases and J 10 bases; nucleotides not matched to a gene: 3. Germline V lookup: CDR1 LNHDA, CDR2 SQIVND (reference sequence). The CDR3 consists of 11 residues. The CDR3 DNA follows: TGTGCCAGTAGTGCGGACAGGGCCTACACCTTC. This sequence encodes CASSADRAYTF. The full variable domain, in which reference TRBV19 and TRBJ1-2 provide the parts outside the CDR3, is DGGITQSPKYLFRKEGQNVTLSCEQNLNHDAMYWYRQDPGQGLRLIYYSQIVNDFQKGDIAEGYSVSREKKESFPLTVTSAQKNPTAFYLCASSADRAYTFGSGTRLTVV.

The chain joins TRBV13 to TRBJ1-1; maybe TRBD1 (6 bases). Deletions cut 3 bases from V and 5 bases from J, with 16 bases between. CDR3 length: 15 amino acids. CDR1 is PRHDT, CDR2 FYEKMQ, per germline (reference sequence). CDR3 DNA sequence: TGTGCCAGCAGCTTCATGGGGGGGCTGAGAACTGAAGCTTTCTTT. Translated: CASSFMGGLRTEAFF.

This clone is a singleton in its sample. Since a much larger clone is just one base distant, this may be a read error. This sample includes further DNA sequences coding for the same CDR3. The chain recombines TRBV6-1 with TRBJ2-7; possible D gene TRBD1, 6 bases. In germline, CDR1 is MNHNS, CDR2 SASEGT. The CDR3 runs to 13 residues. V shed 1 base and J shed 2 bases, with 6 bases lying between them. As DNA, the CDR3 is TGTGCCAGCAGTGAAGGACAGGCCTACGAGCAGTACTTC. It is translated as CASSEGQAYEQYF.

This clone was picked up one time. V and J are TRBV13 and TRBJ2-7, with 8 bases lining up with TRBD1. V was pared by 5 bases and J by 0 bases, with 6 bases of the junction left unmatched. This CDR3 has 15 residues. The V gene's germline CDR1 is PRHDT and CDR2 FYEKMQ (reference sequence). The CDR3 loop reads CASSRGQGLSYEQYF. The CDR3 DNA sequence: TGTGCCAGCAGCAGAGGACAGGGCCTCTCCTACGAGCAGTACTTC.

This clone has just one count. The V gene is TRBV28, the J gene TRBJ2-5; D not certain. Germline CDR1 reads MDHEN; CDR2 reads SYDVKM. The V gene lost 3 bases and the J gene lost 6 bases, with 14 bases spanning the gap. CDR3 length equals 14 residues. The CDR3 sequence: CASSFDRRVKTQYF. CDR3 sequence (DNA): TGTGCCAGCAGTTTCGACCGGAGAGTGAAGACCCAGTACTTC.

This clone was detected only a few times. CDR3 sequence reads: CASSLEETQTYYEQYF. The CDR3 nucleotides are TGTGCCAGCAGCTTGGAAGAGACACAAACCTACTACGAGCAGTACTTC. The chain couples TRBV5-8 to TRBJ2-7, with D unclear. CDR1 is SGHTS, CDR2 YDEGEE, per germline. Trimming took off 0 bases at V and 3 bases at J, with 16 bases between the two ends. This CDR3 has 16 residues.

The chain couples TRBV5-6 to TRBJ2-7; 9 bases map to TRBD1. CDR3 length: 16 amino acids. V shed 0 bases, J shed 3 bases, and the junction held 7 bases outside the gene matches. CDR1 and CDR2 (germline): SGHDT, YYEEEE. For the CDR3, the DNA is TGTGCCAGCAGCTTGGGCCTGGGACAGGGCGTCTACGAGCAGTACTTC. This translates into CASSLGLGQGVYEQYF. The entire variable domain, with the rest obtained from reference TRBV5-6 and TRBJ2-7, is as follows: DAGVTQSPTHLIKTRGQQVTLRCSPKSGHDTVSWYQQALGQGPQFIFQYYEEEERQRGNFPDRFSGHQFPNYSSELNVNALLLGDSALYLCASSLGLGQGVYEQYFGPGTRLTVT.

Here the CDR3 DNA reads TGTGCCAGCAGTTACGCGCGGAACACTGAAGCTTTCTTT. As protein: CASSYARNTEAFF. The gene calls are TRBV6-5 and TRBJ1-1; D is unresolved. Germline V lookup: CDR1 MNHEY, CDR2 SVGAGI. CDR3 length: 13 amino acids. The ends were cut back, 2 bases at V and 1 base at J, with 5 bases in the middle.

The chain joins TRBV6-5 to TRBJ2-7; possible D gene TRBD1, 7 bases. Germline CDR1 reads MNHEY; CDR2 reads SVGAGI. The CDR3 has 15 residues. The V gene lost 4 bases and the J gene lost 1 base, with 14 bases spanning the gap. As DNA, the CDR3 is TGTGCCAGCAGTTCGCCGGGGGACAGTTCCTACGAGCAGTACTTC. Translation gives CASSSPGDSSYEQYF.

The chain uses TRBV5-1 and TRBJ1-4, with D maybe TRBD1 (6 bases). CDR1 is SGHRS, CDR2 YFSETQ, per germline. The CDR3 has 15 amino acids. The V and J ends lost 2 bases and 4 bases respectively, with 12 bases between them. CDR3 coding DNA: TGCGCCAGCAGCTTACAGGGTACCGTTAATGAAAAACTGTTTTTT. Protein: CASSLQGTVNEKLFF. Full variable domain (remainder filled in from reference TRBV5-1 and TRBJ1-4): KAGVTQTPRYLIKTRGQQVTLSCSPISGHRSVSWYQQTPGQGLQFLFEYFSETQRNKGNFPGRFSGRQFSNSRSEMNVSTLELGDSALYLCASSLQGTVNEKLFFGSGTQLSVL.

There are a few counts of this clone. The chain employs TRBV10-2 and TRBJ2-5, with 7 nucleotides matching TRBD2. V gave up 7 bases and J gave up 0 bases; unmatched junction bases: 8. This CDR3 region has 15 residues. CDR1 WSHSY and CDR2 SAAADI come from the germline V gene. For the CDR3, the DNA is TGCGCCAGCACGCATGTAGCGGGTAACCAAGAGACCCAGTACTTC. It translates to CASTHVAGNQETQYF.

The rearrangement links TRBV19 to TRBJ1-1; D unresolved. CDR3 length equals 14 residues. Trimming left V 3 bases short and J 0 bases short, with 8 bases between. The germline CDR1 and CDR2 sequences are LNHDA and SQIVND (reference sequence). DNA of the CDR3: TGTGCCAGTAGTATTAGACTCATGAACACTGAAGCTTTCTTT. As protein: CASSIRLMNTEAFF.

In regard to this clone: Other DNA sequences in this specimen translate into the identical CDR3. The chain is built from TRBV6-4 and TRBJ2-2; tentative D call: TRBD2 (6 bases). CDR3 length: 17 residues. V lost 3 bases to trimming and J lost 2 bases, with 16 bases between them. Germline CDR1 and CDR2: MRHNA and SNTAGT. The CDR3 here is CASSDKYREINTGELFF. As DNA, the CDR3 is TGTGCCAGCAGTGATAAATACCGGGAGATAAACACCGGGGAGCTGTTTTTT.

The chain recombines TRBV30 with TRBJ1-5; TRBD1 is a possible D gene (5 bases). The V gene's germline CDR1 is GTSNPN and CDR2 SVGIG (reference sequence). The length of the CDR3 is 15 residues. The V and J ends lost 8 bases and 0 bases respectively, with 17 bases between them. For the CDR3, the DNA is TGTGCCCTGGATGGGGGGTACTATAGCAATCAGCCCCAGCATTTT. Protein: CALDGGYYSNQPQHF.

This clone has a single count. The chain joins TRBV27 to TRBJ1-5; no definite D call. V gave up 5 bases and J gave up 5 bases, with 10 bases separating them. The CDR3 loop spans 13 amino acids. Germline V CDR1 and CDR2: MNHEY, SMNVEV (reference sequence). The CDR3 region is CASSPRPDQPQHF. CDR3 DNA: TGTGCCAGCAGTCCCCGCCCGGATCAGCCCCAGCATTTT.

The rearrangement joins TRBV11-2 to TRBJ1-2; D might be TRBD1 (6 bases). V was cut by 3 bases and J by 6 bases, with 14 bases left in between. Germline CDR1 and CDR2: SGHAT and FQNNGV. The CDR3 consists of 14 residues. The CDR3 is CASSLLTGSDGYTF. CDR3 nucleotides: TGTGCCAGCAGCTTGCTGACAGGCAGCGATGGCTACACCTTC.

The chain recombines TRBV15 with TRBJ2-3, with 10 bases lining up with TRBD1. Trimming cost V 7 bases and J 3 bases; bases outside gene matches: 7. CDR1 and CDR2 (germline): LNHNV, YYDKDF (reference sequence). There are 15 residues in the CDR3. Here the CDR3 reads CATKVGTGVTDTQYF. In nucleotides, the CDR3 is TGTGCCACCAAGGTGGGGACAGGGGTGACAGATACGCAGTATTTT.

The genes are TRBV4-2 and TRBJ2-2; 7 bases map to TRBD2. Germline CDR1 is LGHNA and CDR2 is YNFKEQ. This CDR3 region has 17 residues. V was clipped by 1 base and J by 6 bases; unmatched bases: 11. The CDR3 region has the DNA TGTGCCAGCAGCCAAGGGACAATGATGGCGGGAGCCGGGGAGCTGTTTTTT. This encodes CASSQGTMMAGAGELFF.

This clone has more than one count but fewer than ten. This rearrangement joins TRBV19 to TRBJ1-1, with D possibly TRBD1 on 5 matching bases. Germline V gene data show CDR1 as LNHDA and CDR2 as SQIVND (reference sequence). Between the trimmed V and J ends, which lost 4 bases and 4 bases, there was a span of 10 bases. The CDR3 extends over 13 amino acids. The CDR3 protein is CASSTRVLTEAFF. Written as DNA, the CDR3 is TGTGCCAGTAGTACCAGGGTCCTCACTGAAGCTTTCTTT.

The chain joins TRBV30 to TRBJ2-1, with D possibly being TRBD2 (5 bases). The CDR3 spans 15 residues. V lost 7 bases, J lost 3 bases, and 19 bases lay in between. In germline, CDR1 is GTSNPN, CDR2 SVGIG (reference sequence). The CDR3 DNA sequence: TGTGCCTCCCTGGGGATGGCGGGCTTCTACAATGAGCAGTTCTTC. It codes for CASLGMAGFYNEQFF.

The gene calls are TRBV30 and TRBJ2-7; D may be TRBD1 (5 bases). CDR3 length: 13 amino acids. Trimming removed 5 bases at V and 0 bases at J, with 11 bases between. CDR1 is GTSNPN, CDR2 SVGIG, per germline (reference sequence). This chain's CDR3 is CAWEQENSYEQYF. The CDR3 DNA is TGTGCCTGGGAACAGGAAAACTCCTACGAGCAGTACTTC.

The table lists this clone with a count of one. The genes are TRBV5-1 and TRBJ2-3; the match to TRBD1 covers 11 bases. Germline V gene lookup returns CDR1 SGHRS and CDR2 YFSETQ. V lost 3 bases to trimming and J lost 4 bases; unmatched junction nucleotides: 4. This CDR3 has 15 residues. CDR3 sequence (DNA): TGCGCCAGCAGCTATGGACAGGGGGCGGCAGATACGCAGTATTTT. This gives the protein CASSYGQGAADTQYF.

CDR3 DNA: TGTGCCAGCAGTGAAAGGACAGTGGATGGAAACACCATATATTTT. This encodes CASSERTVDGNTIYF. The chain uses TRBV6-1 and TRBJ1-3, with D tentatively TRBD1 (6 bases). Trimming stripped 2 bases from V and 3 bases from J, with 11 bases between. Germline V lookup: CDR1 MNHNS, CDR2 SASEGT. This CDR3 contains 15 residues.

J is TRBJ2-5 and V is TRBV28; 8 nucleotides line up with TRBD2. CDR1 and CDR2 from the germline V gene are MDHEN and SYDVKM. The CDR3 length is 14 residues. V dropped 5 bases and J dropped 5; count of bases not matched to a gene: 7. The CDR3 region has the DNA TGTGCCAGCAGTCGAGCGGGAGTTAGGGAGACCCAGTACTTC. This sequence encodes CASSRAGVRETQYF.

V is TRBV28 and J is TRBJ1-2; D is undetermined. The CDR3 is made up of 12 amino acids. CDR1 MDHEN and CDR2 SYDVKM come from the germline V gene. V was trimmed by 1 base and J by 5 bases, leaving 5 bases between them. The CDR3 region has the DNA TGTGCCAGCAGTTTATTACGGTATGGCTACACCTTC. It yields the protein CASSLLRYGYTF.

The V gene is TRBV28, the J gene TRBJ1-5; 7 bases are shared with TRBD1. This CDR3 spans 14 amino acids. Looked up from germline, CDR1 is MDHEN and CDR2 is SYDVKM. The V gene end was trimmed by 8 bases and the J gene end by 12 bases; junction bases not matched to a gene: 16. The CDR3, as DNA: TGTGCCAGCGTTACTTCAGGGGGAACATCGCGCCAGCATTTT. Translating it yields CASVTSGGTSRQHF.